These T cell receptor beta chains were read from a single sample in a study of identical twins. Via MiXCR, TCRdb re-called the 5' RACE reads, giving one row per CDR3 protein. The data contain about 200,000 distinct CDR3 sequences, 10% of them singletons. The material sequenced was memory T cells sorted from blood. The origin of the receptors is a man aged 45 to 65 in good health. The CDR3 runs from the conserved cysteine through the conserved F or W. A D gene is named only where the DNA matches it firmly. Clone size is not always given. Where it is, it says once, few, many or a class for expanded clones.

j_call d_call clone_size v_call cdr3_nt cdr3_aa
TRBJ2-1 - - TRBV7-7 TGTGCTAGCAGCTTAGATTCCCGAAATGAGCAGTTCTTC CASSLDSRNEQFF
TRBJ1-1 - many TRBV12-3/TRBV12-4 TGTGCCAGCAGTTATGGAGGAGAGAACACTGAAGCTTTCTTT CASSYGGENTEAFF
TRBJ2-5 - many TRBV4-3 TGCGCCAGCAGCCAAGAGGTGGGGAGAAACCAAGAGACCCAGTACTTC CASSQEVGRNQETQYF
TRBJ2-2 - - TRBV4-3 TGCGCCAGCAGCCAAGTCCCCTACTCGGACACCGGGGAGCTGTTTTTT CASSQVPYSDTGELFF
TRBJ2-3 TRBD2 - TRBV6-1 TGTGCCAGCAGTGAGAGACTAGCGGGGAGCACAGATACGCAGTATTTT CASSERLAGSTDTQYF
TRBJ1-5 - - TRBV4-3 TGCGCCAGCAGCCAAGACGCGCTGAGGGGAAATCAGCCCCAGCATTTT CASSQDALRGNQPQHF
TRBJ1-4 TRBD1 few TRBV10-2 TGCGCCAGCAGAGGACAGGGCACTTCGTCTAATGAAAAACTGTTTTTT CASRGQGTSSNEKLFF
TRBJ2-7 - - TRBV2 TGTGCCAGCAGTACCTTTGGGCTTACCTACGAGCAGTACTTC CASSTFGLTYEQYF
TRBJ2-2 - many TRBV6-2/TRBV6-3 TGTGCCAGCAGCCAAGGATCCGGGGAGCTGTTTTTT CASSQGSGELFF
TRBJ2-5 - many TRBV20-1 TGCAGTGCTAGTATTGTGGGGGAGACCCAGTACTTC CSASIVGETQYF
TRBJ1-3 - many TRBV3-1 TGTGCCAGCAGCCAGTCCGGAAACACCATATATTTT CASSQSGNTIYF
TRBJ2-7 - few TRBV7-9 TGTGCCAGCAGCCCCGATTTAGCGAGGGACGAGCAGTACTTC CASSPDLARDEQYF
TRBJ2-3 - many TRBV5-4 TGTGCCAGCAGCTTGGGTCAGGGGCGTGGTACGCAGTATTTT CASSLGQGRGTQYF
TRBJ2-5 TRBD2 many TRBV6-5 TGTGCCAGCAGTTACTCCGCGGGGGGGCCGGAGACCCAGTACTTC CASSYSAGGPETQYF
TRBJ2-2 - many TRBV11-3 TGTGCCAGCAGCCCTACGGACCAACCTAACACCGGGGAGCTGTTTTTT CASSPTDQPNTGELFF
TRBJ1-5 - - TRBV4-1 TGCGCCAGCAGCCAGGGCGCGGGTTCCAATCAGCCCCAGCATTTT CASSQGAGSNQPQHF
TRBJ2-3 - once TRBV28 TGTGCCAGCGCAAAAGATACGCAGTATTTT CASAKDTQYF
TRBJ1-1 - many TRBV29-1 TGCAGCATTTCGGACGGGGAAGAAGCTTTCTTT CSISDGEEAFF
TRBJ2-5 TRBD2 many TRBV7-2 TGTGCCAGCAGCCTCAGACTAGCGGGAGCCCAAGAGACCCAGTACTTC CASSLRLAGAQETQYF
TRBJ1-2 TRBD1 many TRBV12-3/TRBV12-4 TGTGCCAGCAGTGACAGGGCTTTAATTGGGGAGGACTATGGCTACACCTTC CASSDRALIGEDYGYTF
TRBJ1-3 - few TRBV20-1 TGCAGTGCTAGAGATCTAGATAGAAACTCTGGAAACACCATATATTTT CSARDLDRNSGNTIYF
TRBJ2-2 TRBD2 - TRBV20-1 TGCAGTGCTAGCATCCTAGCGGGGGGCACCGGGGAGCTGTTTTTT CSASILAGGTGELFF
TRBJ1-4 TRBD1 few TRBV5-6 TGTGCCAGCAGCTACGGGACTGGGACAGGCGAAAAACTGTTTTTT CASSYGTGTGEKLFF
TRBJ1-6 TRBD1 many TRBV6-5 TGTGCCAGCAGTTCACACCGGACAGGAGCTGGATCACCCCTCCACTTT CASSSHRTGAGSPLHF
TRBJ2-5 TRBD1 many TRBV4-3 TGCGCCAGCAGCCAAGATTTCGCGCGACAGGGAGAGACCCAGTACTTC CASSQDFARQGETQYF
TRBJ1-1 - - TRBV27 TGTGCCAGCAGTTTATGGCCTTTGGGTCTCTACACTGAAGCTTTCTTT CASSLWPLGLYTEAFF
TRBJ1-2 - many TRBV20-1 TGCAGTGCTGCCAGTACTTTGTATGGCTACACCTTC CSAASTLYGYTF
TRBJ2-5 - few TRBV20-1 TGCAGTGCTAGAAGTCTGAGGAGTCCCGTGACCCAGTACTTC CSARSLRSPVTQYF
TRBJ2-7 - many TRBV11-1 TGTGCCAGCAGCTTAGGGTTAGGAGTGGGGATGAACCTCAACGAGCAGTACTTC CASSLGLGVGMNLNEQYF
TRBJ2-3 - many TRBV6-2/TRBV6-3 TGTGCCAGCAGTACCGGTTCCGAGGGAGGAGGATTACGAACGCAGTATTTT CASSTGSEGGGLRTQYF
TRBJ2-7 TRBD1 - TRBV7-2 TGTGCCAGCAGCCGAGGAGTCCGGGACAGGGAGCAGTACTTC CASSRGVRDREQYF
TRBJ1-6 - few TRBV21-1 TGTGCCAGCCGGAGTTCACCCCTCCACTTT CASRSSPLHF
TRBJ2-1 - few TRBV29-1 TGCAGCGTTGAAGCGACTTCCAATGAGCAGTTCTTC CSVEATSNEQFF
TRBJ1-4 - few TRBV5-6 TGTGCCAGCAGCTGGAATGGTGGAAATGAAAAACTGTTTTTT CASSWNGGNEKLFF
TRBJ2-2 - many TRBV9 TGTGCCAGCAGCGTAGAGGACGGGAGTCCGACCGGGGAGCTGTTTTTT CASSVEDGSPTGELFF
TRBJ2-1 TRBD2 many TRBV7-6 TGTGCCAGCAGCTTAAGCTCCGCGGGAGGTTCATACAATGAGCAGTTCTTC CASSLSSAGGSYNEQFF
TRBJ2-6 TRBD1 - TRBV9 TGTGCCAGCAGCGTAGAAGGGGGCCTTCGCTCTGGGGCCAACGTCCTGACTTTC CASSVEGGLRSGANVLTF
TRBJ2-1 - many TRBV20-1 TGCAGTGCTAGAAGTTACGGGAGCCTTACCTACAATGAGCAGTTCTTC CSARSYGSLTYNEQFF
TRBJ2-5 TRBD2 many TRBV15 TGTGCCACCAGCAGAGACGGGAGGGGAGAGACCCAGTACTTC CATSRDGRGETQYF
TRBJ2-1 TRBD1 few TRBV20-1 TGCAGTGCTAGCAGGGGGCACAATGAGCAGTTCTTC CSASRGHNEQFF
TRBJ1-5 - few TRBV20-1 TGCAGCGCCTCATCCGGGGGGTCTCAGCCCCAGCATTTT CSASSGGSQPQHF